This T cell receptor (beta chain) appears in the sequencing data of a study of cytotoxic CD8 clonotypes in ibrutinib-treated CLL. Germline values: CDR1 WSHSY, CDR2 SAAADI. This CDR3 is 17 amino acids long. J lost 6 bases, V lost 0 bases, and 3 bases had no gene match. Deep sequencing aimed at 1 in 200,000 to 1 in 1 million T cells' resolution. The table came from immunoSEQ multiplex PCR; TCRdb's copy has only in-frame clones and leaves some out. The sample lists fewer than 35,000 clones; more than 60% were seen once. Study-wide results and limits: Clonality correlated strongly with circulating CD8+ T cells and exceeded age-matched healthy donors at baseline.

By share of the sample, this clone is medium-sized. Its antigen is undetermined. The chain is built from TRBV10-2 and TRBJ2-3; 16 nucleotides line up with TRBD2. The TCR originated in a human donor with chronic lymphocytic leukemia. Material: PBMCs, obtained after 24 months of ibrutinib treatment. CDR3 loop: CASSESGTSGGVDTQYF. The DNA for the CDR3 is TGCGCCAGCAGTGAGTCCGGGACTAGCGGGGGGGTGGATACGCAGTATTTT.